This paragraph reports one T cell receptor beta chain. The antigen is not known. The sample belongs to a study of blood T cells in healthy people across ages. Combining a sample-barcoded 5' primer with a J-beta primer mix, a second PCR ran for 7 to 11 cycles. TCRdb used MiXCR to reprocess the 5' RACE reads, holding one entry per CDR3 protein. The sample includes 600,000 to 1,000,000 distinct CDR3 sequences, 58% seen only once; the top ten take roughly 20%. The CDR3 covers 14 residues. CDR1 and CDR2 (germline): SEHNR, FQNEAQ (reference sequence). V lost 4 bases to trimming and J lost 0 bases, with 7 bases between them. Every sample had a minimum of 7 million PBMCs isolated. Per sample, extraction of total RNA gave at least 5 micrograms in every case. Findings of the study overall: CMV infection status of these donors was not known. Higher diversity, along with more naive CD4+ cells, distinguished long-lived donors from aged donors.

This clonotype was obtained from a man aged 25 to 40 in good health. Sample: blood. The chain employs TRBV7-9 and TRBJ2-1; D is ambiguous. The CDR3 spells CASSSPVSYNEQFF. The CDR3 DNA follows: TGTGCCAGCAGCTCACCAGTCTCCTACAATGAGCAGTTCTTC.